This T cell receptor (beta chain) stems from a study of vaccination and CD4 T cells after COVID-19. As for the study in general: Sampling occurred at day 14 and days 161 to 241 post-vaccination in a few convalescent patients.

This CDR3 is 16 amino acids long. V dropped 6 bases and J dropped 1 base, with 18 bases sitting between them. Germline assignment: CDR1 LNHDA and CDR2 SQIVND (reference sequence). This clonotype was counted only a few times. Antigen: not known. Sample time point: late sampling 161 to 241 days after vaccination in a few convalescent patients. Sample treatment: approximately nine-day PBMC culture with coronavirus spike peptide pools or control peptides (ViraFEST assay). PCR positivity dates ran from March to December 2020, preceding US Alpha, Beta and Delta variants. An Oncomine TCR Beta short-read assay was used to sequence the DNA from cultured CD4+ T cells. TCRdb used MiXCR to reprocess the PCR reads, holding one entry per CDR3 protein. The data contain more than 20,000 distinct CDR3 sequences, about 45% of them singletons. Notes on the study in general: In convalescent patients, a median roughly 86% of post-vaccine SARS-CoV-2-reactive clones appeared only after vaccination.

This rearrangement joins TRBV19 to TRBJ1-1; D ambiguous. The sample consisted of CD4+ T cells from blood, cultured in vitro, taken about 7 months after SARS-CoV-2 vaccination. The receptor's source is a human donor who had recovered from COVID-19. The CDR3 sequence is CASSLQRRFPNTEAFF. DNA for the CDR3: TGTGCCAGTAGCCTCCAGCGAAGGTTCCCGAACACTGAAGCTTTCTTT.